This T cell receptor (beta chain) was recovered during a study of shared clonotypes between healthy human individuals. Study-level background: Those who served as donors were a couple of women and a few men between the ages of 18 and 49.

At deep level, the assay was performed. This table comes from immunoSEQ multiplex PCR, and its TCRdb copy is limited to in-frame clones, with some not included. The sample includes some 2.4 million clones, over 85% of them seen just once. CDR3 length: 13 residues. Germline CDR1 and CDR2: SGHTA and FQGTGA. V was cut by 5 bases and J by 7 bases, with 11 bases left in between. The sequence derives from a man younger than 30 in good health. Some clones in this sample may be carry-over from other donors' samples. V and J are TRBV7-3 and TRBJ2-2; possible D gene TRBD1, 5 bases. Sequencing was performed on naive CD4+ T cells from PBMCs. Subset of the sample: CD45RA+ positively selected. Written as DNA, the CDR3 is TGTGCCAGCAGCCCCCAGGGTTTCGGGGAGCTGTTTTTT. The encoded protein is CASSPQGFGELFF.